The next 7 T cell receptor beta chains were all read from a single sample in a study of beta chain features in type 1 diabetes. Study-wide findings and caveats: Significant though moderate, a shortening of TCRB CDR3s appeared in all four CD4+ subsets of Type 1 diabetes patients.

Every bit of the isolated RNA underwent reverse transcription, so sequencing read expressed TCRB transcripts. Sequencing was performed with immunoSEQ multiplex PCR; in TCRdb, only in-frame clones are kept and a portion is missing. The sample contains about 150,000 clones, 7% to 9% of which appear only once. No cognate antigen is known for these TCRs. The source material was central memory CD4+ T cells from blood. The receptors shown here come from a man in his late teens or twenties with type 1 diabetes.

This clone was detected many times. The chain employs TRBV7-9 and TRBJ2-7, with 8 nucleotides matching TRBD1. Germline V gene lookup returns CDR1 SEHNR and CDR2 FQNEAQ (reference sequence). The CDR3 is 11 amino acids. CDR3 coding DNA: TGTAGTGTACAGGGGGACTACGAGCAGTACTTC. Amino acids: CSVQGDYEQYF. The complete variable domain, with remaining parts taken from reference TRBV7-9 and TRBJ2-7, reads DTGVSQNPRHKITKRGQNVTFRCDPISEHNRLYWYRQTLGQGPEFLTYFQNEAQLEKSRLLSDRFSAERPKGSFSTLEIQRTEQGDSAMYLCSVQGDYEQYFGPGTRLTVT.

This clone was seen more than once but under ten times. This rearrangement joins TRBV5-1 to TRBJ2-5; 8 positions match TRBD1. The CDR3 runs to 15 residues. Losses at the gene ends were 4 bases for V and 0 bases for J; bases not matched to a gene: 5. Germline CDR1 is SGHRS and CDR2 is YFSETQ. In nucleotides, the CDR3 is TGCGCCAGCAGCCGGCCGGACAGGGACCAAGAGACCCAGTACTTC. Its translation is CASSRPDRDQETQYF.

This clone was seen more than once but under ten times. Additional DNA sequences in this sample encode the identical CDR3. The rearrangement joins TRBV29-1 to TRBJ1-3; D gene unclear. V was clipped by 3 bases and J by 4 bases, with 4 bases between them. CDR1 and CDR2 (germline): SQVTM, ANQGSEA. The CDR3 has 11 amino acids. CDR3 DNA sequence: TGCAGCGTTGAGTCGGGAAACACCATATATTTT. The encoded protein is CSVESGNTIYF.

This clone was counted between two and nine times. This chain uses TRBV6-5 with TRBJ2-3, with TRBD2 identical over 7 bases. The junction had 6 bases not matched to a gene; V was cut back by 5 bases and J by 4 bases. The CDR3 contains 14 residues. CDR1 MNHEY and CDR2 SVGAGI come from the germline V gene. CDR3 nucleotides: TGTGCCAGCAGTCGCGGGAGTAGGGCAGATACGCAGTATTTT. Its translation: CASSRGSRADTQYF.

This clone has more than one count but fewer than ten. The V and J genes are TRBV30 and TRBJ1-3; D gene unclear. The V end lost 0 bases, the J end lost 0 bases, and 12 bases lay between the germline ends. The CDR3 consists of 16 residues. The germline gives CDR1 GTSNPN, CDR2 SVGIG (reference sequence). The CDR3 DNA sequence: TGTGCCTGGAGTGTAGCGTGGCGGGACTCTGGAAACACCATATATTTT. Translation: CAWSVAWRDSGNTIYF. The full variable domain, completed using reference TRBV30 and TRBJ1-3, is SQTIHQWPATLVQPVGSPLSLECTVEGTSNPNLYWYRQAAGRGLQLLFYSVGIGQISSEVPQNLSASRPQDRQFILSSKKLLLSDSGFYLCAWSVAWRDSGNTIYFGEGSWLTVV.

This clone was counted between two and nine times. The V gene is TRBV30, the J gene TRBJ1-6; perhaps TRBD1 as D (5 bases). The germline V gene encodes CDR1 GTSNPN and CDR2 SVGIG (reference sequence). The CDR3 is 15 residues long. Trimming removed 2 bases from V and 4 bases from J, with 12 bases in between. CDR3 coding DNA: TGTGCCTGGAGTCTGAGGGGACTGTATAATTCACCCCTCCACTTT. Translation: CAWSLRGLYNSPLHF.

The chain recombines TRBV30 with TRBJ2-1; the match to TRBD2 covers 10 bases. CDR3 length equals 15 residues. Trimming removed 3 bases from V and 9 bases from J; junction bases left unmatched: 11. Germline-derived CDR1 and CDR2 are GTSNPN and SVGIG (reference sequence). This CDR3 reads CAWRQPSGSTSEQFF. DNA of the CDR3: TGTGCCTGGAGACAACCTAGCGGGAGTACCAGTGAGCAGTTCTTC.